This TCR beta chain was recorded in a study of T-cell memory formation after mild COVID-19. Germline CDR1 SGDLS, CDR2 YYNGEE. This CDR3 contains 13 residues. Trimming left V 7 bases short and J 5 bases short, with 15 bases between. TCRdb itself ran the 5' RACE reads through MiXCR, one entry per CDR3 protein. In the table there are around 250,000 distinct CDR3 sequences, over 9% of which are singletons. The chain combines TRBV9 with TRBJ2-5; D not resolved. Input material: PBMCs or a T cell subset sorted from them (not recorded which). This clonotype originated in a man aged 18 to 29 who had mild COVID-19 (a few samples of this study predate the infection). Cell type and time point are not known. This chain's CDR3 is CASVGPLGETQYF. In DNA form, the CDR3 reads TGTGCCAGCGTAGGACCGCTTGGGGAGACCCAGTACTTC.